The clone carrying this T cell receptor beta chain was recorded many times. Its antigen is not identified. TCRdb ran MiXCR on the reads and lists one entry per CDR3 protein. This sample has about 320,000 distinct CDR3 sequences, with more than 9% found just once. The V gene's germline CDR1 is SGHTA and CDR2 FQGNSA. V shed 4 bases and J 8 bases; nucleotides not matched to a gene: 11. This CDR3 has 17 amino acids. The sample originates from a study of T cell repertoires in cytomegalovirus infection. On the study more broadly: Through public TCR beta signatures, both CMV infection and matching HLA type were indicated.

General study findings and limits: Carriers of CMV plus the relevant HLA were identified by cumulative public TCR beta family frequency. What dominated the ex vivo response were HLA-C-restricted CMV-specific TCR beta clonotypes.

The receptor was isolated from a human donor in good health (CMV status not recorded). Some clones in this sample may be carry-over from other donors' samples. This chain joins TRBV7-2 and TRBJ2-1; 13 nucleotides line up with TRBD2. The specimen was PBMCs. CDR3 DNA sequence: TGTGCCAGCAGCTCAAGGGGACTAGCGGGAAGTCTGGATGAGCAGTTCTTC. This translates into CASSSRGLAGSLDEQFF.